The entry below gives a single T cell receptor (beta chain) sequence along with its context. The specificity of this receptor is unknown. No base quality information exists; no much larger clone differs at one position. At the junction V is shortened by 0 bases and J by 5 bases; bases outside the gene matches: 8. According to the germline V gene, CDR1 reads SGDLS and CDR2 reads YYNGEE. Measured from the cysteine to the phenylalanine, the CDR3 is 16 residues long. Only the CDR3 part of the read is kept: 48 bases, read in frame from the first base. In total, more than 500 healthy bone marrow donors made up the cohort. All cohort members were sampled while nominally healthy, although unrecorded immune exposures were likely present. CMV serostatus was recorded as positive for 289 and negative for about 55% of the roughly 670 cohort members, whereas no CMV serostatus was recorded for the donor in question. Each donor provided a peripheral blood sample, and peripheral blood mononuclear cells were used for TCR beta sequencing. The Qiagen DNeasy Blood Extraction Kit was used to extract genomic DNA from the blood cell samples.

Receptor libraries were prepared by the immunoSEQ multiplex PCR assay. For the multiplex PCR, a mixture combining 60 forward primers for TCR Vbeta segments and 13 reverse primers for TCR Jbeta segments was used. A multiplex PCR assay on genomic DNA amplified the CDR3 region of rearranged TCR beta genes. On the Illumina HiSeq System, the amplified TCR beta libraries were sequenced as 87-base-pair reads. As for the original processing: Across the 500 to 850 repertoires, a later analysis counted roughly 84 million unique TCR beta chains, around 11 million of which were shared by at least two donors. To remove PCR and sequencing errors, raw reads were error-corrected and collapsed into unique sequences using a nearest-neighbor algorithm that merged closely related sequences. CDR3 sequences were aligned to IMGT reference sequences to assign V, D and J gene segments. For a sequence to be retained, a match of at least six nucleotides was required to both a V gene segment and a J gene segment. A rearrangement was called productive if the CDR3 had no stop codons and remained in frame with V and J, and every other rearrangement was called non-productive. Following IMGT convention, CDR3 was defined as the stretch from the second conserved V-encoded cysteine to the conserved J-encoded phenylalanine. In an earlier analysis of 500 to 650 of the donors, sequences lacking an unambiguous match to a single V gene segment were excluded. In an earlier analysis of a few hundred of the donors, a V segment was called functional when productive rearrangements were above 56.7%, and segregating when the standard deviation between donors exceeded 5%. To diagnose cytomegalovirus status from the catalog of TCR beta chain sequences, a statistical classification framework was built. In a later analysis, TCR nucleotide sequences were compared against IMGT/GENE-DB human TR gene sequences so that V and J genes could be assigned. In a later analysis, CDR3 sequences and most-parsimonious VDJ recombination scenarios were assigned using the TCRdist pipeline. In a later analysis, each TCR beta chain was defined by its CDR3 amino acid sequence together with its V-gene family, and reads without a unique V-gene family were excluded. As a way to deal with suspected cross-contamination and a sequencing artifact, a later analysis dropped hundreds of nucleotide sequences that were highly shared and had low generation probability. For each public chain, a later analysis derived a clonal expansion index from normalized ranks of inferred template counts within each repertoire. A later analysis computed generation probabilities with a VDJ recombination model fitted to out-of-frame rearrangements, and checked the results against IGoR. Hypergeometric tests were used in a later analysis to score TCR-TCR, TCR-HLA and TCR-CMV co-occurrence, with a repertoire-size bias correction applied to the TCR pairs. False discovery rates were estimated in a later analysis by permuting HLA or CMV assignments 20 times. A later analysis grouped co-occurring TCRs with DBSCAN, adding TCRdist sequence similarity when clustering within HLA-allele-positive subsets. Repertoires with fewer than 30,000 or more than 120,000 public chains, plus five repertoires with anomalous nucleotide sharing, were excluded from co-occurrence clustering. TCRdb retrieved this table from immuneACCESS and kept in-frame rearrangements only. Not all clones are present; in checked studies, unresolved V genes account for under half, and no reason is known for the remainder. V and J calls and clone size are as listed in that table; D and trimming were resolved from the DNA. This sample lists more than 80,000 clones; roughly 76% were detected once. The leading ten clones occupy roughly 8% of the sample.

The sample comes from a study of cytomegalovirus exposure and HLA in healthy donors (dated by TCRdb to the late 2010s). For the wider study: In an earlier analysis of some 610 of the donors, roughly 300 Gb of sequence data and 120 million or so unique TCR beta sequences from 150 million to 200 million T cells were reported. HLA typing included class I and class II loci at four-digit resolution. About 310 gigabases of sequencing data and tens of millions of unique TCR sequences were included in an early release covering 550 to 800 HLA-typed donors. A later genetic analysis used genome-wide SNP genotypes for about three fifths of the roughly 700 donors, treating that subset as a discovery cohort. In the later analysis, no new phenotypic data were used to find candidate immune exposures; instead, reliance was placed on TCR beta sequences and their occurrence across donors. The genetic ancestry cluster associated with self-reported Caucasian donors included roughly four fifths of the roughly 400 genotyped donors. Using immunosequencing, the study profiled T cell repertoires from around 680 subjects and related those repertoires to cytomegalovirus serostatus. Donor age, sex, ethnicity and CMV serostatus were compiled alongside the repertoire data. Four to six DR-DQ haplotypes were handled as single units for association and clustering, since linkage in the cohort was strong. All discovery cohort repertoires had been generated using a single sequencing platform. In a later analysis, previously published TCR beta repertoires from 550 to 750 donors were re-analyzed and high-resolution HLA genotyping was added so that TCR occurrence patterns could be studied. An earlier analysis of 587 of the donors applied high-throughput TCR beta sequencing to assess whether each TCR beta V gene segment acted as functional or pseudogenic. Across some 400 genotyped donors of the cohort, an average of about 240,000 unique TCR beta nucleotide sequences per donor were sequenced, and roughly 20% of those sequences were non-productive. Along with the approximately 650-subject first cohort, a separate validation cohort of over a hundred different subjects was used. The study combined high-throughput TCR immunosequencing, statistical association of individual TCRs with disease status, and machine learning to predict cytomegalovirus infection status. The number of typed donors differed by locus: roughly 629-640 for A, B, C, DRB1 and DQB1; 522 for DQA1; fewer than 610 for DPA1; and some 450 for DPB1. The study aimed to test whether signatures of past pathogen exposure could be identified by cataloging public T cell receptors. What the authors observed across the whole study: At a false discovery rate of 0.05, a later analysis linked around 15,000 TCR beta sequences to specific HLA alleles. While some public TCRs were present in many individuals, most TCR sequences turned up only very rarely across donors. In both the original and validation cohorts, the classifier was reported to diagnose cytomegalovirus status with high specificity and sensitivity. Because some donors lacked HLA typing at each locus, the association tests relied only on the typed subset. In a later genetic analysis, fewer N-insertions in productive TCRs were reported among donors in an Asian-associated ancestry cluster than the roughly 670-donor mean. In vitro tests confirmed that a few of the cytomegalovirus-associated TCR beta chains recognize cytomegalovirus antigens. The cohort was sequenced for TCR beta chains only, and without alpha or paired-chain data the features that could be detected were limited. Roughly uniform sequencing depth across donors was assumed in presence/absence analyses, although this assumption may not hold. Strong co-occurrence of HLA alleles, especially DR and DQ, made assigning TCR associations to individual alleles difficult. A total of 150 to 200 TCR beta chains were listed by the study as associated with cytomegalovirus. In a later analysis, most CMV-associated TCR beta chains were found to appear HLA-restricted, with HLA associations seemingly driven largely by CMV exposure. Compared with equally common non-associated chains, HLA-associated TCR beta chains in a later analysis were more clonally expanded and had lower generation probabilities. For the cohort, immune exposure information was limited to CMV serostatus. The 87-base-pair reads could not distinguish some IMGT-functional V segments, including TRBV6-2 and TRBV6-3, so those segments were excluded. A cluster of highly shared sequence variants was judged likely to represent a technical artifact of the sequencing pipeline. Linkage disequilibrium might explain the correlated functional status among segregating V segments, but an unknown experimental factor could not be ruled out. It was suggested by the authors that the approach could potentially be generalized to other disease states and immunological phenotypes. An association between a missense DCLRE1C variant and V-gene and J-gene trimming of TCR beta chains was found in a later genetic analysis and replicated in an independent cohort. Broadly in line with IMGT annotations, most TCR beta V segments showed up in productive rearrangements about 87% or about 30% of the time in an earlier analysis of 450 to 750 of the donors. In a later analysis, several top co-occurrence clusters were reported to appear linked to parvovirus B19, influenza, CMV and Epstein-Barr virus. According to a later analysis, TCR association rates differed among HLA loci, with DRB1 alleles showing the most associated TCRs and HLA-C alleles showing the fewest. The earlier analysis of nearly 600 of the donors excluded roughly 16 rarely observed V segments, including chromosome 9 orphons, because counts were too low. A further reported finding was that TCR beta sequences accurately predicted the HLA-A and HLA-B alleles for most subjects in the first cohort.

Recombination joined TRBV9 with TRBJ2-3; 8 bases in the middle match TRBD2. This clonotype was obtained from a human donor in good health. The sequenced sample consisted of PBMCs. DNA sequence: TGTGCCAGCAGCGTAGATTCCGGGGGGGTTCTAGATACGCAGTATTTT. This yields the protein CASSVDSGGVLDTQYF.